This is a list of T cell receptor beta chains from one sample in a study of metastatic and nonmetastatic thyroid tumors. TCRdb re-clonotyped the PCR reads through MiXCR. This table holds about 85,000 clones, roughly 8.6% found once. Sample: blood. All receptors come from a female donor with papillary thyroid cancer or a benign thyroid nodule (not recorded which). Some clones in this sample may be carry-over from other donors' samples. CDR3s include the opening cysteine and the closing phenylalanine or tryptophan. A D gene is named only where the DNA matches it firmly. The listing skips clone size in some rows; elsewhere it reads once, few, many or a size class.

clone size: many
V gene: TRBV2
J gene: TRBJ1-5
D gene: TRBD1
CDR3 protein: CASAQGSNQPQHF
CDR3 DNA: TGTGCCAGCGCACAGGGGAGCAATCAGCCCCAGCATTTT

clone size: many
V gene: TRBV5-4
J gene: TRBJ2-1
D gene: TRBD2
CDR3 protein: CASSMGLAGDEQFF
CDR3 DNA: TGTGCCAGCAGCATGGGACTAGCTGGCGATGAGCAGTTCTTC

clone size: many
V gene: TRBV20-1
J gene: TRBJ2-3
D gene: .
CDR3 protein: CSASFRTRTDTQYF
CDR3 DNA: TGCAGTGCTAGCTTCCGGACACGCACAGATACGCAGTATTTT

clone size: many
V gene: TRBV7-9
J gene: TRBJ2-7
D gene: .
CDR3 protein: CASSSIEDEQYF
CDR3 DNA: TGTGCCAGCAGCTCTATCGAGGACGAGCAGTACTTC

clone size: few
V gene: TRBV27
J gene: TRBJ1-1
D gene: .
CDR3 protein: CASSFGGPRDTEAFF
CDR3 DNA: TGTGCCAGCAGTTTCGGGGGGCCCCGGGACACTGAAGCTTTCTTT

clone size: many
V gene: TRBV11-2
J gene: TRBJ2-1
D gene: .
CDR3 protein: CASSLDGGRQGGSYNEQFF
CDR3 DNA: TGTGCCAGCAGCTTAGATGGAGGCCGACAGGGAGGCTCTTACAATGAGCAGTTCTTC

clone size: many
V gene: TRBV6-1
J gene: TRBJ2-7
D gene: .
CDR3 protein: CASRILGPNEQYF
CDR3 DNA: TGTGCCAGCAGGATTCTGGGACCAAACGAGCAGTACTTC

clone size: .
V gene: TRBV3-1
J gene: TRBJ1-2
D gene: TRBD1
CDR3 protein: CASSQVFGTGGLRDYGYTF
CDR3 DNA: TGTGCCAGCAGCCAAGTTTTCGGGACAGGGGGCTTGAGGGACTATGGCTACACCTTC

clone size: many
V gene: TRBV25-1
J gene: TRBJ2-1
D gene: .
CDR3 protein: CASSELTAVEQFF
CDR3 DNA: TGTGCCAGCAGTGAATTGACTGCGGTGGAGCAGTTCTTC

clone size: many
V gene: TRBV2
J gene: TRBJ1-2
D gene: TRBD1
CDR3 protein: CASSGGRQGRNGYTF
CDR3 DNA: TGTGCCAGCAGTGGGGGACGACAGGGGAGAAATGGCTACACCTTC

clone size: .
V gene: TRBV7-6
J gene: TRBJ2-3
D gene: .
CDR3 protein: CASSLAPQGTDMQYF
CDR3 DNA: TGTGCTAGCAGCTTAGCACCACAGGGCACAGATATGCAGTATTTT

clone size: .
V gene: TRBV2
J gene: TRBJ2-7
D gene: .
CDR3 protein: CASSGKLSSIEQYF
CDR3 DNA: TGTGCCAGCAGTGGAAAGTTATCCTCTATCGAGCAGTACTTC

clone size: .
V gene: TRBV5-1
J gene: TRBJ2-3
D gene: TRBD2
CDR3 protein: CAGSLGLAERTDTQYF
CDR3 DNA: TGCGCCGGCAGCTTGGGTCTAGCGGAGCGCACAGATACGCAGTATTTT

clone size: many
V gene: TRBV4-1
J gene: TRBJ1-2
D gene: .
CDR3 protein: CASSQGLSDGYTF
CDR3 DNA: TGCGCCAGCAGCCAGGGGCTAAGCGATGGCTACACCTTC

clone size: few
V gene: TRBV18
J gene: TRBJ1-3
D gene: .
CDR3 protein: CASSPSSSGNTIYF
CDR3 DNA: TGTGCCAGCTCACCGTCATCCTCTGGAAACACCATATATTTT

clone size: few
V gene: TRBV6-2/TRBV6-3
J gene: TRBJ2-7
D gene: TRBD2
CDR3 protein: CASSYDTSGSYEQYF
CDR3 DNA: TGTGCCAGCAGTTACGACACTAGCGGATCCTACGAGCAGTACTTC

clone size: many
V gene: TRBV29-1
J gene: TRBJ1-3
D gene: .
CDR3 protein: CSVSQDYSGNTIYF
CDR3 DNA: TGCAGCGTTTCACAGGACTACTCTGGAAACACCATATATTTT

clone size: many
V gene: TRBV2
J gene: TRBJ1-1
D gene: .
CDR3 protein: CASSVHEGKNTEAFF
CDR3 DNA: TGTGCCAGCAGTGTTCACGAGGGGAAGAACACTGAAGCTTTCTTT

clone size: many
V gene: TRBV10-2
J gene: TRBJ2-4
D gene: TRBD2
CDR3 protein: CASLSGGGNIQYF
CDR3 DNA: TGCGCCAGTCTTAGCGGGGGGGGAAACATTCAGTACTTC

clone size: few
V gene: TRBV12-3/TRBV12-4
J gene: TRBJ2-1
D gene: TRBD1
CDR3 protein: CASIDADREYNEQFF
CDR3 DNA: TGTGCCAGCATTGATGCGGACAGGGAGTACAATGAGCAGTTCTTC

clone size: many
V gene: TRBV2
J gene: TRBJ1-6
D gene: .
CDR3 protein: CASSELPPLHF
CDR3 DNA: TGTGCCAGCAGTGAACTGCCACCCCTCCACTTT

clone size: .
V gene: TRBV5-1
J gene: TRBJ2-1
D gene: TRBD1
CDR3 protein: CASSSGTANEQFF
CDR3 DNA: TGCGCCAGCAGCTCCGGGACAGCGAATGAGCAGTTCTTC

clone size: many
V gene: TRBV5-1
J gene: TRBJ2-2
D gene: TRBD1
CDR3 protein: CASSSGTGVPAELFF
CDR3 DNA: TGCGCCAGCAGCTCCGGGACAGGGGTTCCCGCAGAGCTGTTTTTT

clone size: once
V gene: TRBV30
J gene: TRBJ1-2
D gene: .
CDR3 protein: CAWSSVDGYTF
CDR3 DNA: TGTGCCTGGAGTTCCGTAGATGGCTACACCTTC

clone size: many
V gene: TRBV12-3/TRBV12-4
J gene: TRBJ2-7
D gene: .
CDR3 protein: CASSFSRTYEQYF
CDR3 DNA: TGTGCCAGCAGTTTCTCGCGGACCTACGAGCAGTACTTC

clone size: many
V gene: TRBV2
J gene: TRBJ1-6
D gene: .
CDR3 protein: CASSHDTTGSPLHF
CDR3 DNA: TGTGCCAGCAGCCATGACACAACAGGTTCACCCCTCCACTTT

clone size: many
V gene: TRBV5-1
J gene: TRBJ2-7
D gene: .
CDR3 protein: CASSLEGGQGSYEQYF
CDR3 DNA: TGCGCCAGCAGCTTGGAGGGGGGCCAGGGCTCCTACGAGCAGTACTTC

clone size: many
V gene: TRBV6-1
J gene: TRBJ2-1
D gene: TRBD2
CDR3 protein: CASSPRSGGGNEQFF
CDR3 DNA: TGTGCCAGCAGTCCGAGGAGCGGGGGGGGGAATGAGCAGTTCTTC

clone size: .
V gene: TRBV7-2
J gene: TRBJ1-6
D gene: TRBD1
CDR3 protein: CASTTGQGLNSPLHF
CDR3 DNA: TGTGCCAGCACCACTGGACAGGGGTTAAATTCACCCCTCCACTTT

clone size: .
V gene: TRBV7-2
J gene: TRBJ1-2
D gene: .
CDR3 protein: CASSSAYRDVYGYTF
CDR3 DNA: TGTGCCAGCAGCTCTGCGTACAGGGATGTCTATGGCTACACCTTC

clone size: many
V gene: TRBV5-1
J gene: TRBJ2-6
D gene: TRBD1
CDR3 protein: CASSLGDRYSGANVLTF
CDR3 DNA: TGCGCCAGCAGCTTGGGGGACAGGTACTCTGGGGCCAACGTCCTGACTTTC

clone size: many
V gene: TRBV6-1
J gene: TRBJ1-1
D gene: .
CDR3 protein: CASSRQVSMNTEAFF
CDR3 DNA: TGTGCCAGCAGCCGACAGGTGTCCATGAACACTGAAGCTTTCTTT

clone size: .
V gene: TRBV15
J gene: TRBJ2-5
D gene: .
CDR3 protein: CATSRVYSIRDVETQYF
CDR3 DNA: TGTGCCACCAGCAGAGTTTATTCTATAAGGGATGTGGAGACCCAGTACTTC

clone size: .
V gene: TRBV5-4
J gene: TRBJ2-3
D gene: .
CDR3 protein: CASSLTTFGTDTQYF
CDR3 DNA: TGTGCCAGCAGCCTGACTACCTTCGGCACAGATACGCAGTATTTT

clone size: few
V gene: TRBV6-1
J gene: TRBJ1-1
D gene: .
CDR3 protein: CASSLRIMNTEAFF
CDR3 DNA: TGTGCCAGCAGCCTAAGGATTATGAACACTGAAGCTTTCTTT

clone size: .
V gene: TRBV3-1
J gene: TRBJ2-2
D gene: .
CDR3 protein: CASSQDGGPGELFF
CDR3 DNA: TGTGCCAGCAGCCAAGACGGGGGACCCGGGGAGCTGTTTTTT

clone size: many
V gene: TRBV4-1
J gene: TRBJ2-4
D gene: TRBD2
CDR3 protein: CASSQDTQTSALAKNIQYF
CDR3 DNA: TGCGCCAGCAGCCAAGACACCCAGACTAGCGCGCTAGCCAAAAACATTCAGTACTTC

clone size: .
V gene: TRBV3-1
J gene: TRBJ2-7
D gene: TRBD2
CDR3 protein: CASSDSGGTFGEQYF
CDR3 DNA: TGTGCCAGCAGCGACAGCGGGGGGACATTCGGCGAGCAGTACTTC

clone size: many
V gene: TRBV28
J gene: TRBJ1-5
D gene: .
CDR3 protein: CASRQPGAPQPQHF
CDR3 DNA: TGTGCCAGCAGGCAACCTGGGGCGCCTCAGCCCCAGCATTTT

clone size: many
V gene: TRBV5-1
J gene: TRBJ1-1
D gene: .
CDR3 protein: CASSYYGAMNTEAFF
CDR3 DNA: TGCGCCAGCAGTTATTACGGGGCCATGAACACTGAAGCTTTCTTT

clone size: many
V gene: TRBV6-5
J gene: TRBJ2-7
D gene: .
CDR3 protein: CASSYQDRARSSYEQYF
CDR3 DNA: TGTGCCAGCAGTTATCAAGACCGGGCCCGAAGCTCCTACGAGCAGTACTTC

clone size: many
V gene: TRBV7-9
J gene: TRBJ2-5
D gene: TRBD1
CDR3 protein: CASSQVRDRGMETQYF
CDR3 DNA: TGTGCCAGCAGCCAAGTACGGGACAGGGGGATGGAGACCCAGTACTTC

clone size: many
V gene: TRBV5-1
J gene: TRBJ1-1
D gene: .
CDR3 protein: CASSLAGALNTEAFF
CDR3 DNA: TGCGCCAGCAGCTTGGCAGGGGCTTTGAACACTGAAGCTTTCTTT

clone size: .
V gene: TRBV5-6
J gene: TRBJ1-6
D gene: .
CDR3 protein: CASSNMENSPLHF
CDR3 DNA: TGTGCCAGCAGTAACATGGAAAATTCACCCCTCCACTTT

clone size: many
V gene: TRBV18
J gene: TRBJ1-1
D gene: .
CDR3 protein: CASSPSTRRNTEAFF
CDR3 DNA: TGTGCCAGCTCACCTTCGACCAGGAGGAACACTGAAGCTTTCTTT

clone size: many
V gene: TRBV6-2/TRBV6-3
J gene: TRBJ2-3
D gene: TRBD2
CDR3 protein: CASSPTSGGADTQYF
CDR3 DNA: TGTGCCAGCAGTCCGACTAGCGGGGGGGCAGATACGCAGTATTTT

clone size: many
V gene: TRBV6-5
J gene: TRBJ2-3
D gene: TRBD2
CDR3 protein: CASSYGSGGAGDTQYF
CDR3 DNA: TGTGCCAGCAGTTACGGCAGCGGGGGGGCCGGAGATACGCAGTATTTT

clone size: many
V gene: TRBV20-1
J gene: TRBJ2-5
D gene: TRBD2
CDR3 protein: CSAPAGPVAGARETQYF
CDR3 DNA: TGCAGTGCGCCGGCAGGCCCCGTAGCGGGGGCCCGGGAGACCCAGTACTTC

clone size: many
V gene: TRBV3-1
J gene: TRBJ2-3
D gene: .
CDR3 protein: CASSQVIAYTDTQYF
CDR3 DNA: TGTGCCAGCAGCCAAGTAATAGCGTACACAGATACGCAGTATTTT

clone size: .
V gene: TRBV5-6
J gene: TRBJ2-3
D gene: .
CDR3 protein: CASSFRGASTDTQYF
CDR3 DNA: TGTGCCAGCAGCTTCCGGGGGGCGAGCACAGATACGCAGTATTTT

clone size: many
V gene: TRBV30
J gene: TRBJ2-3
D gene: .
CDR3 protein: CAGGPGDTQYF
CDR3 DNA: TGTGCCGGAGGACCGGGTGATACGCAGTATTTT

clone size: many
V gene: TRBV12-3/TRBV12-4
J gene: TRBJ2-3
D gene: .
CDR3 protein: CASSLRGSDTQYF
CDR3 DNA: TGTGCCAGCAGTTTGCGGGGTTCAGATACGCAGTATTTT